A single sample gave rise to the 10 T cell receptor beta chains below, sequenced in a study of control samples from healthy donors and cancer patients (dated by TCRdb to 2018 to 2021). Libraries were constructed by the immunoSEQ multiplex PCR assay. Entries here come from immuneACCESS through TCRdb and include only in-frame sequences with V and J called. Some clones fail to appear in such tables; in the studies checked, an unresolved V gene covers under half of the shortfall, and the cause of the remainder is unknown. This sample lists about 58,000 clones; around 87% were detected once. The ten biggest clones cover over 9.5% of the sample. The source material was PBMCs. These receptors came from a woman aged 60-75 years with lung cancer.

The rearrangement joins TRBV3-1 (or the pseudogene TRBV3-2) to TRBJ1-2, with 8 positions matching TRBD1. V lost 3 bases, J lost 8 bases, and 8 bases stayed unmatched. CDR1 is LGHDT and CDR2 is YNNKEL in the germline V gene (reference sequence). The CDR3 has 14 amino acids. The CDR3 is CASSQYQGAGGYTF. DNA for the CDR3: TGTGCCAGCAGCCAGTACCAGGGGGCTGGAGGCTACACCTTC.

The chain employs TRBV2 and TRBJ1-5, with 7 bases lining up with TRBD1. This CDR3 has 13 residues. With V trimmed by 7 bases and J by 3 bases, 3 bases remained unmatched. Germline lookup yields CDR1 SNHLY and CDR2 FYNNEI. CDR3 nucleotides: TGTGCCAGCAACAGGGGTCCCAATCAGCCCCAGCATTTT. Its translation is CASNRGPNQPQHF.

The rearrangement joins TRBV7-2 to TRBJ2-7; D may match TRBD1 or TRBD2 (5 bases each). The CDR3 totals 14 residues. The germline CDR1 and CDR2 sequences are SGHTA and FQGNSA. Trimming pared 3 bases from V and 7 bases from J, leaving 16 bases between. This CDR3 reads CASSFRGPTREQYF. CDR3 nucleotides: TGTGCCAGCAGCTTCCGGGGCCCAACCCGGGAGCAGTACTTC.

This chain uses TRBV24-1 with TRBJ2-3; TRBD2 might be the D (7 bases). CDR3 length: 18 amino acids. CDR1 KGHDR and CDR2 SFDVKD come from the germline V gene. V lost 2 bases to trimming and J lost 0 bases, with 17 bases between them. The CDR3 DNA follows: TGTGCCACCAGTGATTCCAGGGGACTAAGCGTTAGCACAGATACGCAGTATTTT. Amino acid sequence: CATSDSRGLSVSTDTQYF.

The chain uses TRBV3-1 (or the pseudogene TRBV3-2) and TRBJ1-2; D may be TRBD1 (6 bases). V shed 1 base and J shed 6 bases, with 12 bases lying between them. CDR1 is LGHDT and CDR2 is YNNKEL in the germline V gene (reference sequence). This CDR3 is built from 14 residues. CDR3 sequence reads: CASSQGGGLDGYTF. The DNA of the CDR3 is TGTGCCAGCAGCCAAGGAGGGGGACTTGATGGCTACACCTTC.

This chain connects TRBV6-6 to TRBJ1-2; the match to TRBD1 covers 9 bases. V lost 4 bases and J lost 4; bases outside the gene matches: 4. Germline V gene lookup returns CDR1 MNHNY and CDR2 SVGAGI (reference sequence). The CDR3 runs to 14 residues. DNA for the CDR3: TGTGCCAGCAGTTCCCCGGGACAGGGCTATGGCTACACCTTC. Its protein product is CASSSPGQGYGYTF.

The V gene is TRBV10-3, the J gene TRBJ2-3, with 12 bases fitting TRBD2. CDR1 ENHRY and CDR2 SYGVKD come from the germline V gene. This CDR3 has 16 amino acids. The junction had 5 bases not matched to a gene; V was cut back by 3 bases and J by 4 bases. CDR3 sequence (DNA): TGTGCCATCAGTGATCTTACTAGCGGGAGGTCAGATACGCAGTATTTT. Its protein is CAISDLTSGRSDTQYF.

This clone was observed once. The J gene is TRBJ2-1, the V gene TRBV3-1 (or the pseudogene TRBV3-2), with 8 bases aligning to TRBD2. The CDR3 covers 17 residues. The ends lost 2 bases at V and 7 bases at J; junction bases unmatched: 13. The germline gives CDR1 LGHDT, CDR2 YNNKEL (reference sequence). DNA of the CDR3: TGTGCCAGCAGCCAACAAGCCGGACTAGCCCTAACAAATGAGCAGTTCTTC. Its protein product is CASSQQAGLALTNEQFF.

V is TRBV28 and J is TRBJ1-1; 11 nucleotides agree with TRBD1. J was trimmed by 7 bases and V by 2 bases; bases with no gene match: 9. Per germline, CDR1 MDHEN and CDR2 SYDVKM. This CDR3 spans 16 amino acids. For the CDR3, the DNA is TGTGCCAGCAGTTTAGGGGGGACAGGGGGTTCGGTTGAAGCTTTCTTT. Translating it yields CASSLGGTGGSVEAFF.

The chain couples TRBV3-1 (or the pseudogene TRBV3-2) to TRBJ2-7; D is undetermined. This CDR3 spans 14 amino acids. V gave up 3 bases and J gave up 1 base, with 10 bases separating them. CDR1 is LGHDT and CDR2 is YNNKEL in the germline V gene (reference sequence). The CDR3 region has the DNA TGTGCCAGCAGCCAGTTTCTACGTTCCTACGAGCAGTACTTC. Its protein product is CASSQFLRSYEQYF.